Detailed here is one T cell receptor beta chain. This clonotype was seen ten or more times. No antigen is known for it. No quality values exist for individual bases; no much larger clone is one base distant. Amplification of TCR beta CDR3 regions was carried out from RNA transcripts. The first round of RT-PCR for the TCR CDR3 was performed with the HTBI primer set and the Qiagen OneStep RT-PCR kit. Libraries were constructed in a second round of multiplex PCR, after which size selection and purification were carried out. Libraries were sequenced paired-end with 100 bp reads on an Illumina HiSeq2000. From the authors' description of their analysis: SOAPnuke was used to process the raw data, with reads discarded if the reads contained adapters or uncalled bases, had a mean Phred below 15, or lacked an exact constant-primer or identifier match. High-quality paired reads were merged using COPE v1.2.5, and each unique nucleotide sequence was defined as a clonotype. Clonotypes were aligned to IMGT TRBV, TRBD and TRBJ reference segments using MiTCR v1.1. The analysis was restricted to V-J combinations with a frequency above 0.0001, which together covered roughly 99% of the repertoires. A TCS score was defined as the ratio between F50 (clonal expansion) and ExV (chaos), using BLOSUM62-based TCRdist between CDR3 peptides within each V-J. Welch's t-statistics and random forest reduced 514 V-J features to roughly 13, which were used in a naive Bayes classifier (R e1071). Clones were called with MiXCR by TCRdb after fastp trimmed the public reads at Q25, and only in-frame beta chains were retained. Merged by CDR3 protein, the rows form single entries marked with the most common genes and DNA. The V and J calls and clone size come from TCRdb's table, not from the authors' own analysis. This sample comprises about 500,000 distinct CDR3 sequences, about 16% of them detected only once. In total, the top ten clones hold 25% to 30% of the sample.

V gives up 4 bases and J gives up 8 bases, and the segment between their germline ends measures 14 bases. CDR1 and CDR2, per the germline V gene, are SGHVS and FQNEAQ. The CDR3, cysteine through phenylalanine, is 13 amino acids long. The sequence is cut down to CDR3 DNA, 39 bases in frame from base 1. Ophthalmopathy patients had moderately to severely active disease, Clinical Activity Score of at least 3, NOSPECS grade of at least 4, and duration under 3 months. Patients with uncontrolled infections, other autoimmune diseases, pregnancy or lactation were excluded. Diagnoses relied on clinical symptoms, serum thyroxine and TRAb, thyroid ultrasound and orbital computed tomography. Ficoll-Paque density gradient centrifugation was used to isolate PBMCs from 8 to 10 ml of fresh peripheral blood. Total RNA was extracted using Trizol reagent, and RNA quality was assessed on an Agilent 2100 Bioanalyzer. These data belong to a study of T cells in Graves' hyperthyroidism and ophthalmopathy (dated by TCRdb to about 2019). In the study overall: Peripheral blood samples were taken at initial diagnosis, before any treatment was given. To identify distinguishing TCR V-J signatures, a discovery cohort of around 100 patients was used, comprising 40 to 45 with Graves' ophthalmopathy and 57 with stable Graves' hyperthyroidism. In addition, the study compared T-cell repertoires in thyroid tissue and in blood from roughly six Graves' hyperthyroidism patients. After sampling, hyperthyroidism patients received methimazole starting at 30 mg daily, and ophthalmopathy patients received high-dose intravenous methylprednisolone. For training and testing, the 80 to 100 patients in the discovery cohort were randomly divided in a 7:3 ratio. An independent validation cohort of under 20 hyperthyroidism patients and 17 patients who later progressed to ophthalmopathy tested prospective prediction of ophthalmopathy. According to the paper, TCR Vbeta CDR3 sequencing was carried out on about 140 peripheral blood samples, which came from 40 to 45 ophthalmopathy, under 85 hyperthyroidism and about 17 progressor patients. Study-level results and caveats: Blood samples also contained most of the expanded thyroid clonotypes (frequency above 0.001), which suggests that blood repertoires may reflect thyroid immune responses. During validation, the model predicted progression to ophthalmopathy a median of roughly six months ahead of onset, with almost 71% sensitivity and about 72% specificity. A model built on a 13 V-J signature distinguished ophthalmopathy from stable hyperthyroidism, reaching over 85% sensitivity and 81.08% specificity in cross-validation and 80%/75% in testing. No statistical method was used to fix the sample size in advance, and group allocation was not hidden from the investigators.

Material for sequencing was blood. Recombination joined TRBV7-8 with TRBJ1-2; the D gene is unclear. The sequence was obtained from a woman aged 30 to 39 with Graves' ophthalmopathy. The bases read TGTGCCAGCAGCTCCCCGGGTCGAGAGGGCTACACCTTC. Its protein reads: CASSSPGREGYTF.